This T cell receptor beta chain came from a study of OX40 agonist ivuxolimab in advanced cancers. Using immunoSEQ multiplex PCR, the repertoire was profiled, and TCRdb retains in-frame clones only, with some absent. This sample has over 35,000 clones, with around 89% found just once. Germline values: CDR1 SEHNR, CDR2 FQNEAQ (reference sequence). V was trimmed by 5 bases and J by 3 bases, leaving 20 bases between them. This CDR3 is built from 17 residues. This sequence originates from an adult with an advanced solid tumor such as melanoma, head and neck, liver or kidney cancer. The chain uses TRBV7-9 and TRBJ2-1; maybe TRBD2 (7 bases). This material consisted of CD4+ or CD8+ T cells sorted from blood, taken in a trial of the OX40 agonist ivuxolimab. The DNA of the CDR3 is TGTGCCAGCAGCGACGGACTAGTGGGGGGCCTCTACAATGAGCAGTTCTTC. Protein sequence: CASSDGLVGGLYNEQFF.